The clone carrying this TCR beta chain was seen repeatedly, ten times or more. What it binds is not known. The data derive from a study of CD8 T cells in ankylosing spondylitis. The V end lost 4 bases, the J end lost 7 bases, and 13 bases lay between the germline ends. Germline lookup yields CDR1 SQVTM and CDR2 ANQGSEA. The CDR3 consists of 12 residues. Study findings and constraints: Ankylosing spondylitis blood appeared to carry a characteristic TCR beta motif of several highly homologous variants.

TCRdb re-analysed the 5' RACE reads in MiXCR, keeping a single row per CDR3 protein. The sample shows over 450,000 distinct CDR3 sequences, 10% to 15% of them seen only once. The specimen was blood, either unsorted or a sorted T cell fraction (not recorded which). V gene TRBV29-1 combines with J gene TRBJ1-2, with D perhaps matching TRBD1 (5 bases). The TCR originated in a male donor with ankylosing spondylitis. This chain's CDR3 is CSVAVGEGGYTF. CDR3 bases: TGCAGCGTTGCGGTGGGGGAGGGTGGCTACACCTTC.